What follows describes a single TCR beta chain. The data were obtained in a study of Ad26.COV2.S vaccination and SARS-CoV-2 variants. Study context: Intramuscularly, Ad26.COV2.S was given either once or twice, 56 days apart.

The repertoire was sequenced with immunoSEQ multiplex PCR; TCRdb's copy has only in-frame clones and lacks some. The sample carries approximately 250,000 clones, 87% recorded once. Deletions cut 4 bases from V and 5 bases from J, with 8 bases between. Germline lookup yields CDR1 KGHDR and CDR2 SFDVKD. The CDR3 is made up of 13 amino acids. Treatment noted: around 19 received Ad26.COV2.S at low or high dose, single or two shots; several received placebo; per-sample allocation not given. Specimen acquisition occurred on day 63 following the initial vaccine or placebo injection. Sequencing used peripheral blood, obtained in a trial of Ad26.COV2.S vaccine versus placebo. The gene calls are TRBV24-1 and TRBJ1-5; no definite D call. The source of this sequence is a person aged 18-60 years who received the Ad26.COV2.S COVID-19 vaccine or a placebo. CDR3 DNA sequence: TGTGCCACCAGTGACCCTCCTTATCAGCCCCAGCATTTT. Protein sequence: CATSDPPYQPQHF.